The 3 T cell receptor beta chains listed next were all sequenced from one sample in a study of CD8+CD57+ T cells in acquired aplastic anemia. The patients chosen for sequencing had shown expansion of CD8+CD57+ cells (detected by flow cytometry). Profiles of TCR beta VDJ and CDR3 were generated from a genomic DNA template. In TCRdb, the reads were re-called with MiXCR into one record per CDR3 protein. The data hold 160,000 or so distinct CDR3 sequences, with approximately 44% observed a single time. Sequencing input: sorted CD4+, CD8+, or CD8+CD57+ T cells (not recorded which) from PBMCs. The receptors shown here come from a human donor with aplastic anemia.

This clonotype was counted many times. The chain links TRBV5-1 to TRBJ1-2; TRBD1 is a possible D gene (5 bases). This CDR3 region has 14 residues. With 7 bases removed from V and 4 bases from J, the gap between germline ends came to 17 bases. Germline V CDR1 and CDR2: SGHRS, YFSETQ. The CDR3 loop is CASATGTGTYGYTF. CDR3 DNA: TGCGCCAGCGCAACCGGGACGGGAACCTATGGCTACACCTTC.

CDR3 residues: CASQDRGRTGELFF. The CDR3 region has the DNA TGTGCCAGCCAGGACAGGGGAAGGACCGGGGAGCTGTTTTTT. The chain is built from TRBV6-2 or TRBV6-3 and TRBJ2-2; TRBD1 matches 9 bases. This CDR3 has 14 amino acids. V lost 8 bases and J lost 5; bases outside the gene matches: 6. Looked up from germline, CDR1 is MNHEY and CDR2 is SVGEGT.

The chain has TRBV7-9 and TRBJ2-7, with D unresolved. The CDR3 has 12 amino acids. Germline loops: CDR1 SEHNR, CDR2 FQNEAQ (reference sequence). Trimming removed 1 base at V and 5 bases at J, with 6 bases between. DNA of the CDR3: TGTGCCAGCAGCTTAGATCCAGACGAGCAGTACTTC. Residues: CASSLDPDEQYF.